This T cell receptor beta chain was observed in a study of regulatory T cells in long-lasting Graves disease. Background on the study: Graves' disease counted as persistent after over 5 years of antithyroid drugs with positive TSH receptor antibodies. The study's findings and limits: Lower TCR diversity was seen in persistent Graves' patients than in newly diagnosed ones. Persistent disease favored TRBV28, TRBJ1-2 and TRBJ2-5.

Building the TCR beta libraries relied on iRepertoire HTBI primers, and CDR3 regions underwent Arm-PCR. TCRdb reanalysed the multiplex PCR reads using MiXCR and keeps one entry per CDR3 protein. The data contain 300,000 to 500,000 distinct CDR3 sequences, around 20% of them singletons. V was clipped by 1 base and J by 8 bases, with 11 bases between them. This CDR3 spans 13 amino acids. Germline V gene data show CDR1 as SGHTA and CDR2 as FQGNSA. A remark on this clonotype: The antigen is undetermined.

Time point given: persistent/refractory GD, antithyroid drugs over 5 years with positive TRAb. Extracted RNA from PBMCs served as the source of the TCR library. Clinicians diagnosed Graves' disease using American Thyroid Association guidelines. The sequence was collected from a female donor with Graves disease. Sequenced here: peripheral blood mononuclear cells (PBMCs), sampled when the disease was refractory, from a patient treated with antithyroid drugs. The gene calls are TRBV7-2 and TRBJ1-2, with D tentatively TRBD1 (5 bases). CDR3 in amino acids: CASSLVGAGGYTF. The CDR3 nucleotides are TGTGCCAGCAGCTTAGTAGGGGCTGGGGGCTACACCTTC.